Sequencing of this T cell receptor beta chain was carried out in a study of blood T cell repertoires in COVID-19. V lost 0 bases and J 0 bases, leaving 15 bases between the germline ends. This CDR3 region has 17 residues. Germline V gene sequence: CDR1 SGHDN, CDR2 FVKESK. Sequenced by immunoSEQ multiplex PCR; TCRdb stores in-frame clones only, minus some. The repertoire includes roughly 190,000 clones, 80% to 85% of them detected once, and 20% sits in the top ten. This chain joins TRBV14 and TRBJ2-7; D possibly corresponds to TRBD1 (5 bases). Sequencing input: peripheral blood. The sequence was collected from a human donor in a cohort sampled during active COVID-19. CDR3 sequence (DNA): TGTGCCAGCAGCCAAGATCTCTCGCCAGGGTACTCCTACGAGCAGTACTTC. Its translation: CASSQDLSPGYSYEQYF.